The T cell receptor beta chain under discussion was sequenced for a study of tumor-infiltrating lymphocytes in oesophageal squamous cell carcinoma. This clonotype is termed medium-sized. TCRdb reprocessed the PCR reads via MiXCR and lists one record per CDR3 protein. The sample shows 15,000 to 20,000 distinct CDR3 sequences, about 50% of them seen only once. CDR3 length: 14 residues. V was pared by 8 bases and J by 3 bases, with 14 bases between. Specimen: esophageal tumor tissue. This sequence originates from a male donor with esophageal squamous cell carcinoma. The rearrangement links TRBV12-3 or TRBV12-4 to TRBJ2-1; weak D call: TRBD2 (5 bases). The CDR3 protein is CASGRSSGYNEQFF. The CDR3, as DNA: TGTGCCAGCGGAAGGTCCAGCGGCTACAATGAGCAGTTCTTC.